This T cell receptor beta chain was sequenced during a study of blood T cells in healthy people across ages. Study findings and constraints: Any conclusive comparison of naive versus antigen-experienced cells was prevented by using unsorted PBMCs.

The germline V gene has CDR1 DFQATT and CDR2 SNEGSKA (reference sequence). This CDR3 is built from 16 residues. Trimming removed 2 bases from V and 2 bases from J, with 17 bases in between. The second PCR ran about 7 to 12 cycles with a sample-barcoded 5' primer and J-beta primers. MiXCR, run by TCRdb on the 5' RACE reads, gives a single entry per CDR3 protein. Among about 680,000 distinct CDR3 sequences listed, around 48% were seen once. Note on this clonotype: Its antigen is unknown.

Sequencing was done on a sample of blood. The chain uses TRBV20-1 and TRBJ2-3; no definite D call. The sequence was collected from a woman aged 55 to 70 in good health. CDR3: CSARPRTTSSTDTQYF. The CDR3 nucleotides read TGCAGTGCTAGACCCAGGACGACTTCTTCCACAGATACGCAGTATTTT.